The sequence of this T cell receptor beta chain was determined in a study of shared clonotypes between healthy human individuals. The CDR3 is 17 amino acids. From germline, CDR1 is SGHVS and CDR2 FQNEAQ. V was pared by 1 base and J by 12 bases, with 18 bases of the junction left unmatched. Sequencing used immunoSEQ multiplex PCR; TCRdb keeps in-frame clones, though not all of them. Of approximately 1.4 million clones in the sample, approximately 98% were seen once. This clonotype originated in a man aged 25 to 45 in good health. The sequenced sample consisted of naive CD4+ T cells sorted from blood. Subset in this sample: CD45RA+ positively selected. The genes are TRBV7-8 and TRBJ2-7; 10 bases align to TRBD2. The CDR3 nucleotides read TGTGCCAGCAGCTTAGAGGGGTTGGTAGTAGCGGGAGGCCGGGCGTACTTC. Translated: CASSLEGLVVAGGRAYF.